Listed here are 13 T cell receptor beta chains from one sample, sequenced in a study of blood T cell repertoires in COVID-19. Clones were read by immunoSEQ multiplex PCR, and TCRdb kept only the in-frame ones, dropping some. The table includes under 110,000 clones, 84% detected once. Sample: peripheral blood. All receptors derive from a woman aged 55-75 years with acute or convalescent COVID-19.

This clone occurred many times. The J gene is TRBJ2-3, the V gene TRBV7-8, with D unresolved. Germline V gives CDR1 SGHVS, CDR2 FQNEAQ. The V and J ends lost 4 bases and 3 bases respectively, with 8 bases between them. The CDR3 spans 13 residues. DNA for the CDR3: TGTGCCAGCAGCTCGGGTGGAACAGATACGCAGTATTTT. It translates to CASSSGGTDTQYF.

The chain's CDR3 is CASSLAPRAEAFF. DNA for the CDR3: TGTGCCAGCAGCTTAGCCCCGCGCGCTGAAGCTTTCTTT. The chain employs TRBV7-3 and TRBJ1-1; D is unclear. The V gene lost 2 bases and the J gene lost 6 bases, with 10 bases spanning the gap. CDR1 SGHTA and CDR2 FQGTGA come from the germline V gene. The CDR3 is 13 amino acids.

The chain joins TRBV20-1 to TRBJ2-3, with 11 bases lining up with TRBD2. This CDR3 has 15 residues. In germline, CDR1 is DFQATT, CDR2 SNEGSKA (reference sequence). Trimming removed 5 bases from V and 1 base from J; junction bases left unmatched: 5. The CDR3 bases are TGCAGTGCTGGTGGACTAGCGGGCCGCACAGATACGCAGTATTTT. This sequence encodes CSAGGLAGRTDTQYF.

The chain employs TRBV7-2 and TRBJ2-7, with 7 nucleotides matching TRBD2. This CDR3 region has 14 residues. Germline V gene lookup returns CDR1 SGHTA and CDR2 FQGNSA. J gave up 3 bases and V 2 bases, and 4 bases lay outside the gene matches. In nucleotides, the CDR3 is TGTGCCAGCAGCTTATTGGCTAGCGGCTACGAGCAGTACTTC. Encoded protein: CASSLLASGYEQYF.

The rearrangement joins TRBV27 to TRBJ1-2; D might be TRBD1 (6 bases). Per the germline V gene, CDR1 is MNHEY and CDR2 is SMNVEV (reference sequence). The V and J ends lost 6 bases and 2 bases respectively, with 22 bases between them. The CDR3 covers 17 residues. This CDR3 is CASRSPLGNRANYGYTF. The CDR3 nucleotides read TGTGCCAGCAGGAGCCCTCTAGGAAACAGGGCAAACTATGGCTACACCTTC.

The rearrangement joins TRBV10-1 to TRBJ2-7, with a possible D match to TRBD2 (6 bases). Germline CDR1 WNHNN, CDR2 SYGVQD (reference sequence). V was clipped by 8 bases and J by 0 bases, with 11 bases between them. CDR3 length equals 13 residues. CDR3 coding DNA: TGCGCCAGCTCGGGCGGGAACTCCTACGAGCAGTACTTC. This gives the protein CASSGGNSYEQYF.

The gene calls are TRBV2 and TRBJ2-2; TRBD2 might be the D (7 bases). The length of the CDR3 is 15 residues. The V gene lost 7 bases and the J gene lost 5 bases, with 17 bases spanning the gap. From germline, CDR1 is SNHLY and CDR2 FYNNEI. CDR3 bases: TGTGCCAGCAACTTTGGAGGGGGGGAAACCGGGGAGCTGTTTTTT. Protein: CASNFGGGETGELFF.

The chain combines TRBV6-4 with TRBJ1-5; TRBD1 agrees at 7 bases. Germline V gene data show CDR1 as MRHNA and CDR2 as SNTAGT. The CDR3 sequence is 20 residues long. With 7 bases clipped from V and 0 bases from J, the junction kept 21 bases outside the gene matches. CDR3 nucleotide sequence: TGTGCCAGCAAGTTGCATGGGACAGCCTGGTGTCATTATAGCAATCAGCCCCAGCATTTT. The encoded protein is CASKLHGTAWCHYSNQPQHF.

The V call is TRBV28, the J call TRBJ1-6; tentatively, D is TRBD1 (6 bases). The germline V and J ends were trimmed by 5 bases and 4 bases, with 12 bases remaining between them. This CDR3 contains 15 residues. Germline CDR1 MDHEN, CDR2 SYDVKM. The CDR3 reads CASSLRGQYNSPLHF. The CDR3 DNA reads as TGTGCCAGCAGTCTACGTGGACAGTATAATTCACCCCTCCACTTT.

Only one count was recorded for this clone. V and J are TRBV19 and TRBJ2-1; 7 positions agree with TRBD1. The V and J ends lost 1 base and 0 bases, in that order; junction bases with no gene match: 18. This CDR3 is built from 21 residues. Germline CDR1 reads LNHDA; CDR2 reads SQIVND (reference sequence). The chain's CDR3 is CASSIAPPGQRALSSYNEQFF. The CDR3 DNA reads TGTGCCAGTAGTATAGCCCCCCCGGGACAGCGAGCTTTAAGCTCCTACAATGAGCAGTTCTTC.

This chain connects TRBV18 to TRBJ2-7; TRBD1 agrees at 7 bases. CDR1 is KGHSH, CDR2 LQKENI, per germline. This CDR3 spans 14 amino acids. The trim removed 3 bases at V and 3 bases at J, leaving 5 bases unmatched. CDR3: CASSPRQGLYEQYF. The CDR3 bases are TGTGCCAGCTCACCCCGACAGGGCCTCTACGAGCAGTACTTC.

The CDR3 nucleotides read TGTGCCAGCAGCCAGGACAGTAACGTCTACAATGAGCAGTTCTTC. It codes for CASSQDSNVYNEQFF. The chain carries TRBV7-9 and TRBJ2-1; D is perhaps TRBD1 (6 bases). CDR1 is SEHNR, CDR2 FQNEAQ, per germline (reference sequence). The CDR3 is made up of 15 amino acids. V dropped 5 bases and J dropped 3 bases, with 14 bases sitting between them.

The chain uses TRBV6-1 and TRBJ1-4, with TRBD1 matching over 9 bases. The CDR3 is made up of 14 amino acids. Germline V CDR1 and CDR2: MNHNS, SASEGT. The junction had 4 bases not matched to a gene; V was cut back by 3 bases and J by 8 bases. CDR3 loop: CASSDDRGYEKLFF. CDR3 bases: TGTGCCAGCAGTGACGACAGGGGGTACGAAAAACTGTTTTTT.